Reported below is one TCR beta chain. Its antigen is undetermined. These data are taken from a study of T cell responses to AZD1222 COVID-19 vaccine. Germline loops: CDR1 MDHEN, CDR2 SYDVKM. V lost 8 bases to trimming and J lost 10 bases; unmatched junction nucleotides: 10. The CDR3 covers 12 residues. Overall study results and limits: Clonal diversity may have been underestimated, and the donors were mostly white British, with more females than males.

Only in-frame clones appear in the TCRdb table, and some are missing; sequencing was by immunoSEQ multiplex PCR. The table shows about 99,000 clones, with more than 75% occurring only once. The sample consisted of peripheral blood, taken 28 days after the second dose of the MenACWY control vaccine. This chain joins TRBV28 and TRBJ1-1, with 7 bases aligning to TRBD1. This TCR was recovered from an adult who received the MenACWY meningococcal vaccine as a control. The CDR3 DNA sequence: TGTGCCAGCGACCTCCCTGGACAGGCAGCTTTCTTT. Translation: CASDLPGQAAFF.